Listed here is a single T cell receptor (beta chain). What it binds is not known. Specified time point: patch test 2, 6 weeks after DPC sensitization. The treatment is: therapeutic diphenylcyclopropenone sensitization with weekly scalp DPC. The authors extracted total RNA from unfractionated whole blood. These data are taken from a study of human T cells and chemical hapten exposure. Study-wide results and caveats: Sensitization with DPC brought no change to TCRs above 1 in 1000 in frequency.

The CDR3 sequence is 23 residues long. With V trimmed by 2 bases and J by 3 bases, 26 bases remained unmatched. Germline V lookup: CDR1 SGHRS, CDR2 YFSETQ. TCRdb re-analysed the RACE reads in MiXCR, keeping a single row per CDR3 protein. This table has about 140,000 distinct CDR3 sequences, approximately 10% appearing once. This TCR came from a woman between 45 and 60 years old with alopecia areata. Some clones in this sample may be carry-over from other donors' samples. The material sequenced was whole blood, taken in connection with sensitization to the hapten diphenylcyclopropenone (DPC). This chain links TRBV5-1 with TRBJ2-2; TRBD1 aligns across 9 bases. The CDR3 DNA reads TGCGCCAGCAGCTTCCCCAACCGACAGGGGGACAGGGACCCCCTCCCAGACACCGGGGAGCTGTTTTTT. Translating it yields CASSFPNRQGDRDPLPDTGELFF.